Presented here are 23 T cell receptor beta chains from one specimen sequenced in a study of control samples from healthy donors and cancer patients. Profiling relied on immunoSEQ multiplex PCR, and the TCRdb table lists in-frame clones only, not all of them. The sample shows about 190,000 clones, around 90% of them seen only once. Input material: blood. Receptors were obtained from a man aged 30-40 years in good health.

The CDR3, as DNA: TGTGCCAGCAGCTTGACAGGGGGCCGACGGGCTAATGAAAAACTGTTTTTT. It yields the protein CASSLTGGRRANEKLFF. V and J are TRBV7-8 and TRBJ1-4, with 10 bases identical to TRBD1. CDR1 and CDR2 from the germline V gene are SGHVS and FQNEAQ. The CDR3 is made up of 17 amino acids. V lost 3 bases to trimming and J lost 3 bases; unmatched junction nucleotides: 7.

V is TRBV7-2 and J is TRBJ1-2; D is unresolved. The germline CDR1 and CDR2 sequences are SGHTA and FQGNSA. Trimming removed 5 bases at V and 7 bases at J, with 14 bases between. There are 13 residues in the CDR3. The DNA for the CDR3 is TGTGCCAGCAGCGTACAAAAGCGAGGTGGCTACACCTTC. This codes for CASSVQKRGGYTF.

The chain uses TRBV5-4 and TRBJ1-2, with 7 positions matching TRBD1. The trim removed 0 bases at V and 8 bases at J, leaving 13 bases unmatched. The CDR3 extends over 16 amino acids. Germline CDR1 is SGHNT and CDR2 is YYREEE (reference sequence). The CDR3, as DNA: TGTGCCAGCAGCTTGGCTAGCGGACAGGATGGATGGGGCTACACCTTC. Amino acids: CASSLASGQDGWGYTF.

The chain uses TRBV6-2 or TRBV6-3 and TRBJ2-3, with D possibly being TRBD2 (6 bases). Trimming took 4 bases from V and 1 from J, leaving 9 bases between them. The germline CDR1 and CDR2 sequences are MNHEY and SVGEGT. This CDR3 region has 14 residues. CDR3 nucleotides: TGTGCCAGCAGTTCAGGCGGGGGCACAGATACGCAGTATTTT. As protein: CASSSGGGTDTQYF.

This sequence joins TRBV9 and TRBJ2-7, with 8 bases matching TRBD2. CDR3 size: 15 residues. Germline V gene sequence: CDR1 SGDLS, CDR2 YYNGEE. The V gene end was trimmed by 4 bases and the J gene end by 5 bases; junction bases not matched to a gene: 11. DNA for the CDR3: TGTGCCAGCAGCCCGCAAACGGGGGGGCCCCACGAGCAGTACTTC. Protein product: CASSPQTGGPHEQYF.

The chain links TRBV7-3 to TRBJ2-3; TRBD1 might be the D (6 bases). The CDR3 sequence is 19 residues long. V was trimmed by 1 base and J by 2 bases, leaving 22 bases between them. Per the germline V gene, CDR1 is SGHTA and CDR2 is FQGTGA. The CDR3 spells CASSLRANLPRTVTDTQYF. The CDR3 nucleotides are TGTGCCAGCAGCTTAAGGGCGAACCTCCCCCGGACAGTCACAGATACGCAGTATTTT.

J is TRBJ2-1 and V is TRBV6-5, with 7 bases identical to TRBD1. The CDR3 is made up of 13 amino acids. Germline V gene data show CDR1 as MNHEY and CDR2 as SVGAGI. J gave up 6 bases and V 2 bases, and 1 base lay outside the gene matches. The CDR3 region is CASSYGTVNEQFF. Written as DNA, the CDR3 is TGTGCCAGCAGTTACGGGACAGTCAATGAGCAGTTCTTC.

J is TRBJ2-3 and V is TRBV15, with 7 positions matching TRBD1. The CDR3 is 16 residues long. Trimming cost V 0 bases and J 0 bases; bases outside gene matches: 3. Germline V gives CDR1 LNHNV, CDR2 YYDKDF (reference sequence). DNA for the CDR3: TGTGCCACCAGCAGAGATGAGGGGGCGAGCACAGATACGCAGTATTTT. Amino acid sequence: CATSRDEGASTDTQYF.

The rearrangement joins TRBV7-9 to TRBJ2-3; D gene unclear. Trimming stripped 5 bases from V and 2 bases from J, with 14 bases between. The CDR3 totals 15 residues. Germline V gene sequence: CDR1 SEHNR, CDR2 FQNEAQ (reference sequence). The CDR3 protein is CASSVTAGLTDTQYF. CDR3 bases: TGTGCCAGCAGCGTCACAGCTGGTCTCACAGATACGCAGTATTTT.

The rearrangement links TRBV30 to TRBJ1-4; TRBD1 agrees at 7 bases. With 4 bases clipped from V and 0 bases from J, the junction kept 14 bases outside the gene matches. The CDR3 contains 18 residues. Germline V gene sequence: CDR1 GTSNPN, CDR2 SVGIG (reference sequence). The CDR3 sequence: CAWNTGQPLLATNEKLFF. CDR3 DNA sequence: TGTGCCTGGAACACGGGACAGCCACTACTTGCAACTAATGAAAAACTGTTTTTT.

The V call is TRBV15, the J call TRBJ2-7, with no clear D. Germline V gene lookup returns CDR1 LNHNV and CDR2 YYDKDF (reference sequence). V was cut by 0 bases and J by 4 bases, with 13 bases left in between. The CDR3 consists of 15 residues. In DNA form, the CDR3 reads TGTGCCACCAGCAGAGATTTTCCTCCTGGATACGAGCAGTACTTC. Translating gives CATSRDFPPGYEQYF.

The rearrangement uses TRBV19 and TRBJ1-2; a possible D gene is TRBD1 (6 bases). Trimming stripped 10 bases from V and 1 base from J, with 13 bases between. The CDR3 runs 13 residues. Germline values: CDR1 LNHDA, CDR2 SQIVND (reference sequence). The CDR3 coding sequence is TGTGCCACCCACAGGGATAGTAACTATGGCTACACCTTC. Translating gives CATHRDSNYGYTF. Supplemented by reference TRBV19 and TRBJ1-2, the full variable domain reads DGGITQSPKYLFRKEGQNVTLSCEQNLNHDAMYWYRQDPGQGLRLIYYSQIVNDFQKGDIAEGYSVSREKKESFPLTVTSAQKNPTAFYLCATHRDSNYGYTFGSGTRLTVV.

The gene calls are TRBV21-1 and TRBJ1-2; the table's D call, TRBD1, was not checked against the DNA. TRBV21-1 is noted as a pseudogene. This CDR3 contains 17 residues. The CDR3 DNA follows: TGTGCCAGCAGCTCAAGGGGTGATACAGGGGGCGACTATGGCTACACCTTC. Its translation is CASSSRGDTGGDYGYTF.

A note on this clone: Other DNA sequences in this specimen translate into the identical CDR3. This rearrangement joins TRBV7-8 to TRBJ2-7; D is unclear. From germline, CDR1 is SGHVS and CDR2 FQNEAQ. The V end lost 1 base, the J end lost 2 bases, and 6 bases lay between the germline ends. This CDR3 is 13 amino acids long. As DNA, the CDR3 is TGTGCCAGCAGCTTAGGAAGACCCTACGAGCAGTACTTC. It yields the protein CASSLGRPYEQYF.

The rearrangement joins TRBV5-5 to TRBJ1-1; D remains unclear. V shed 0 bases and J shed 1 base, with 13 bases lying between them. Germline CDR1 reads SGHKS; CDR2 reads YYEKEE (reference sequence). The CDR3 contains 16 residues. The CDR3 loop reads CASSLGPREGNTEAFF. CDR3 DNA: TGTGCCAGCAGCTTGGGGCCCAGAGAGGGGAACACTGAAGCTTTCTTT. The entire variable domain, with the rest obtained from reference TRBV5-5 and TRBJ1-1, is as follows: DAGVTQSPTHLIKTRGQQVTLRCSPISGHKSVSWYQQVLGQGPQFIFQYYEKEERGRGNFPDRFSARQFPNYSSELNVNALLLGDSALYLCASSLGPREGNTEAFFGQGTRLTVV.

This clone appeared a single time. The chain employs TRBV9 and TRBJ2-1, with 14 bases fitting TRBD2. CDR1 and CDR2 (germline): SGDLS, YYNGEE. The V gene end was trimmed by 3 bases and the J gene end by 15 bases; junction bases not matched to a gene: 5. The CDR3 sequence is 13 residues long. The CDR3 spells CASSAGLAGDPFF. The DNA for the CDR3 is TGTGCCAGCAGCGCGGGACTAGCGGGGGACCCGTTCTTC.

Concerning this clone itself: One end of the junction fails to match germline, which may point to a read error. V gene TRBV4-2 combines with J gene TRBJ2-3, with 11 nucleotides matching TRBD2. Germline V lookup: CDR1 LGHNA, CDR2 YNFKEQ. CDR3 length equals 20 residues. Here the CDR3 DNA reads TGTGCCAGCAGTCAAGGGTTAGCGGGGGGGTCCAGAGTGGGGTCAGATACGCAGTATTTT. As protein: CASSQGLAGGSRVGSDTQYF.

This sequence joins TRBV19 and TRBJ2-3; TRBD1 matches 7 bases. Germline V gene data show CDR1 as LNHDA and CDR2 as SQIVND (reference sequence). V was clipped by 1 base and J by 0 bases; unmatched bases: 4. The CDR3 has 16 amino acids. The CDR3 coding sequence is TGTGCCAGTAGTATAGCGACAGGGATAAGCACAGATACGCAGTATTTT. It is translated as CASSIATGISTDTQYF.

V usage is TRBV6-4 and J usage is TRBJ1-6; D is ambiguous. Germline CDR1 reads MRHNA; CDR2 reads SNTAGT. The germline V and J ends were trimmed by 4 bases and 9 bases, with 16 bases remaining between them. This CDR3 contains 15 residues. CDR3 in amino acids: CASSALGNPGSPLHF. The CDR3 nucleotides are TGTGCCAGCAGTGCACTAGGGAACCCGGGTTCACCCCTCCACTTT.

The chain employs TRBV11-2 and TRBJ2-1; D is possibly TRBD2 (6 bases). V was clipped by 3 bases and J by 0 bases, with 9 bases between them. The CDR3 runs to 15 residues. From germline, CDR1 is SGHAT and CDR2 FQNNGV. The CDR3 loop is CASSFWGDSYNEQFF. CDR3 sequence (DNA): TGTGCCAGCAGCTTCTGGGGGGACTCCTACAATGAGCAGTTCTTC.

This clone was seen many times. The chain uses TRBV19 and TRBJ2-7, with TRBD2 matching over 7 bases. V lost 5 bases and J lost 5; bases outside the gene matches: 6. Per the germline V gene, CDR1 is LNHDA and CDR2 is SQIVND (reference sequence). The CDR3 loop spans 13 amino acids. The CDR3 spells CASSLGGNDEQYF. The CDR3 nucleotides read TGTGCCAGTAGTCTCGGGGGGAATGACGAGCAGTACTTC.

The chain links TRBV30 to TRBJ1-1; tentative D call: TRBD1 (6 bases). From germline, CDR1 is GTSNPN and CDR2 SVGIG (reference sequence). This CDR3 region has 16 residues. V shed 1 base and J shed 1 base, with 16 bases lying between them. The CDR3 DNA reads as TGTGCCTGGAGTGCACTCCCGGGACACACGAACACTGAAGCTTTCTTT. This gives the protein CAWSALPGHTNTEAFF.

This clone was observed a handful of times. The rearrangement links TRBV10-1 to TRBJ1-6; maybe TRBD1 (6 bases). The V and J ends lost 2 bases and 8 bases respectively, with 10 bases between them. The germline CDR1 and CDR2 sequences are WNHNN and SYGVQD (reference sequence). This CDR3 contains 14 residues. This CDR3 is CASSEGGFDSPLHF. DNA for the CDR3: TGCGCCAGCAGTGAGGGGGGCTTCGATTCACCCCTCCACTTT.